Listed below are T cell receptor beta chains from one sample, sequenced in a study of blood T cell repertoires in COVID-19. Measured with immunoSEQ multiplex PCR; TCRdb has only the in-frame clones, and not every one. The sample holds approximately 300,000 clones; around 90% are singletons and the top ten take approximately 2%. Sequencing input: peripheral blood. These TCRs come from a man younger than 35 with active or convalescent COVID-19. Each CDR3 is given with its conserved first and last residue. A D gene is named only where the DNA matches it firmly. The size entry is marked missing in some rows and otherwise reads once, few, many or a size class.

NA	TRBJ2-5	TRBD2	TRBV15	TGTGCCACCAGCAGAGTACGGACTAGCGTCCGGTACCAAGAGACCCAGTACTTC	CATSRVRTSVRYQETQYF
NA	TRBJ2-1	NA	TRBV20-1	TGCAGTGCTAGTCCCTCCCTAAAGCGGAGCCCCAATGAGCAGTTCTTC	CSASPSLKRSPNEQFF
NA	TRBJ2-1	NA	TRBV9	TGTGCCAGCAGCGATGGCTTCCGGGGTGAGCAGTTCTTC	CASSDGFRGEQFF
NA	TRBJ1-1	TRBD1	TRBV14	TGTGCCAGCAGCCAAGATTATTGGGGCAATCTACAGGGGTTCTTAGGGGACACTGAAGCTTTCTTT	CASSQDYWGNLQGFLGDTEAFF
NA	TRBJ2-5	NA	TRBV4-1	TGCGCCAGCAGCGTCCGCCCCCGGGACACCCAAGAGACCCAGTACTTC	CASSVRPRDTQETQYF
few	TRBJ2-1	NA	TRBV19	TGTGCCAGTAGTATTGGGACTCTCAATGAGCAGTTCTTC	CASSIGTLNEQFF
NA	TRBJ2-7	NA	TRBV5-5	TGTGCCAGCAGCCGAGTCTCCTACGAGCAGTACTTC	CASSRVSYEQYF
NA	TRBJ1-1	TRBD1	TRBV11-2	TGTGCCAGCAGCCCGGGACAGGGGTACACTGAAGCTTTCTTT	CASSPGQGYTEAFF
NA	TRBJ1-5	NA	TRBV19	TGTGCCAGTAGTATATTGCTCCTAAATCAGCCCCAGCATTTT	CASSILLLNQPQHF
once	TRBJ2-7	TRBD2	TRBV5-1	TGCGCCAGCATGGAGCGGGAAATTTCCTACGAGCAGTACTTC	CASMEREISYEQYF
NA	TRBJ2-7	NA	TRBV27	TGTGCCAGCAGTTTCGGCACCCTGGGCCAGGACGAGCAGTACTTC	CASSFGTLGQDEQYF
few	TRBJ1-3	NA	TRBV3-1/TRBV3-2	TGTGCCAGCAGCCAAGGGGGCAGCTTCTCTGGAAACACCATATATTTT	CASSQGGSFSGNTIYF
once	TRBJ1-3	TRBD1	TRBV2	TGTGCCAGCAGAACGACAGGGGAAGGAAACACCATATATTTT	CASRTTGEGNTIYF
NA	TRBJ2-3	TRBD2	TRBV19	TGTGCCAGTAGTATGATCACTAGCGGGGGGGCCAGTGACACAGATACGCAGTATTTT	CASSMITSGGASDTDTQYF
NA	TRBJ2-3	NA	TRBV13	TGTGCCAGCAGCGCCGGAGACTCCCGCCAGCAGTATTTT	CASSAGDSRQQYF